This T cell receptor (beta chain) emerged from a study of T cells in Graves' hyperthyroidism and ophthalmopathy. Germline values: CDR1 LNHDA, CDR2 SQIVND (reference sequence). V was trimmed by 7 bases and J by 4 bases, leaving 10 bases between them. The CDR3 runs 12 residues. Authors of the study amplified TCR beta CDR3 regions from RNA transcripts. TCR CDR3 underwent first-round RT-PCR with the HTBI primer set. TCRdb ran MiXCR on the multiplex PCR reads and lists one entry per CDR3 protein. Of almost 600,000 distinct CDR3 sequences listed, 40% to 55% were seen once; the top ten hold around 7.7%. The chain combines TRBV19 with TRBJ1-2; the D gene is possibly TRBD1 (5 bases). Material for sequencing was peripheral blood or thyroid tissue (not recorded which). The TCR sequence derives from a woman aged 18 to 35 with Graves' hyperthyroidism. As DNA, the CDR3 is TGTGCCAGTAAGGGGCGTTCCTATGGCTACACCTTC. It encodes CASKGRSYGYTF.